The 19 T cell receptor beta chains reported below all come from one sample, sequenced in a study of T cell responses to AZD1222 COVID-19 vaccine. Method: immunoSEQ multiplex PCR; TCRdb's copy keeps in-frame clones and lacks some. This table holds about 180,000 clones, 70% to 90% found once. This material consisted of peripheral blood, taken 28 days after the second dose of the MenACWY control vaccine. These receptors were obtained from an adult who received the MenACWY meningococcal vaccine as a control.

The gene calls are TRBV9 and TRBJ2-2, with TRBD2 matching 8 bases. The V gene end was trimmed by 1 base and the J gene end by 3 bases; junction bases not matched to a gene: 5. The germline V gene encodes CDR1 SGDLS and CDR2 YYNGEE. CDR3 length: 16 amino acids. CDR3 in DNA: TGTGCCAGCAGCGTATTTCGAGCGGGAGACACCGGGGAGCTGTTTTTT. It translates to CASSVFRAGDTGELFF.

This sequence joins TRBV7-2 and TRBJ2-2; D might be TRBD2 (5 bases). Trimming took 7 bases from V and 2 from J, leaving 11 bases between them. Germline V CDR1 and CDR2: SGHTA, FQGNSA. CDR3 length: 14 residues. The DNA for the CDR3 is TGTGCCAGCAACCCAGCGGCAAACACCGGGGAGCTGTTTTTT. This translates into CASNPAANTGELFF.

This rearrangement joins TRBV28 to TRBJ2-7, with 11 bases lining up with TRBD2. With V trimmed by 6 bases and J by 4 bases, 11 bases remained unmatched. Germline values: CDR1 MDHEN, CDR2 SYDVKM. The CDR3 has 16 amino acids. This CDR3 is CASRGASASGRYEQYF. The CDR3 region has the DNA TGTGCCAGCAGAGGTGCATCGGCTAGCGGGAGGTACGAGCAGTACTTC.

This chain uses TRBV19 with TRBJ1-2, with D tentatively TRBD1 (6 bases). CDR3 length equals 13 residues. The V end lost 5 bases, the J end lost 4 bases, and 11 bases lay between the germline ends. Per germline, CDR1 LNHDA and CDR2 SQIVND (reference sequence). Written as DNA, the CDR3 is TGTGCCAGTAGTCAGGACAGCCTCTATGGCTACACCTTC. Amino acids: CASSQDSLYGYTF.

As regards this clone: Other nucleotide sequences in the sample specify the same CDR3. The CDR3 sequence is CASSYSRGYEQYF. DNA of the CDR3: TGTGCCAGCAGTTACTCTCGCGGGTACGAGCAGTACTTC. The V and J genes are TRBV6-5 and TRBJ2-7; D is perhaps TRBD2 (5 bases). V lost 0 bases to trimming and J lost 4 bases, with 7 bases between them. This CDR3 is 13 amino acids long. Germline CDR1 reads MNHEY; CDR2 reads SVGAGI.

The chain joins TRBV11-2 to TRBJ2-1, with a possible D match to TRBD2 (5 bases). Trimming removed 5 bases at V and 7 bases at J, with 15 bases between. The CDR3 runs to 14 residues. Per the germline V gene, CDR1 is SGHAT and CDR2 is FQNNGV. This chain's CDR3 is CASSPDPGMNEQFF. The CDR3 DNA follows: TGTGCCAGCAGCCCGGACCCGGGAATGAATGAGCAGTTCTTC. Using reference TRBV11-2 and TRBJ2-1 for the parts outside the CDR3, the full variable domain is EAGVAQSPRYKIIEKRQSVAFWCNPISGHATLYWYQQILGQGPKLLIQFQNNGVVDDSQLPKDRFSAERLKGVDSTLKIQPAKLEDSAVYLCASSPDPGMNEQFFGPGTRLTVL.

The CDR3 here is CASSLVSPGRVDNQPQHF. The CDR3 DNA reads as TGTGCCAGCAGCTTAGTCTCCCCCGGCAGGGTCGACAATCAGCCCCAGCATTTT. The J gene is TRBJ1-5, the V gene TRBV7-9; tentative D call: TRBD1 (5 bases). V was cut by 1 base and J by 3 bases, with 19 bases left in between. From germline, CDR1 is SEHNR and CDR2 FQNEAQ (reference sequence). The CDR3 has 18 amino acids.

The chain recombines TRBV13 with TRBJ1-1; D unclear. The V end lost 8 bases, the J end lost 7 bases, and 11 bases lay between the germline ends. The germline V gene has CDR1 PRHDT and CDR2 FYEKMQ (reference sequence). The CDR3 is 11 residues long. The chain's CDR3 is CASRWGVEAFF. In DNA form, the CDR3 reads TGTGCCAGCCGTTGGGGTGTTGAAGCTTTCTTT.

The chain recombines TRBV6-5 with TRBJ1-2; 7 bases map to TRBD1. Germline CDR1 is MNHEY and CDR2 is SVGAGI. The CDR3 has 12 amino acids. V lost 6 bases and J lost 5; bases outside the gene matches: 3. The CDR3: CASSLGQYGYTF. CDR3 coding DNA: TGTGCCAGCAGCCTGGGACAGTATGGCTACACCTTC.

V is TRBV5-4 and J is TRBJ1-1; 8 nucleotides line up with TRBD1. The V segment lost 4 bases and the J segment 2 bases; nucleotides outside the gene matches: 10. The CDR3 length is 16 residues. Looked up from germline, CDR1 is SGHNT and CDR2 is YYREEE (reference sequence). This chain's CDR3 is CASSLATGALNTEAFF. CDR3 nucleotides: TGTGCCAGCAGCCTAGCGACAGGGGCTCTTAACACTGAAGCTTTCTTT.

The chain employs TRBV9 and TRBJ1-1; D remains ambiguous. The CDR3 loop spans 16 amino acids. The V gene's germline CDR1 is SGDLS and CDR2 YYNGEE. The V end lost 0 bases, the J end lost 1 base, and 13 bases lay between the germline ends. The CDR3 spells CASSVVRRLKNTEAFF. The CDR3 DNA reads as TGTGCCAGCAGCGTAGTCCGTCGACTAAAGAACACTGAAGCTTTCTTT.

The rearrangement uses TRBV11-3 and TRBJ2-2, with D possibly called TRBD1 or TRBD2 (5 bases each). The CDR3 has 17 residues. Trimming shortened V by 3 bases and J by 4 bases, and 18 bases separated the two germline ends. CDR1 SGHNT and CDR2 YENEEA come from the germline V gene. CDR3 sequence reads: CASSLDGHGAITGELFF. The CDR3 coding sequence is TGTGCCAGCAGCTTGGATGGACACGGGGCCATCACCGGGGAGCTGTTTTTT. Using reference TRBV11-3 and TRBJ2-2 for the parts outside the CDR3, the full variable domain is EAGVVQSPRYKIIEKKQPVAFWCNPISGHNTLYWYLQNLGQGPELLIRYENEEAVDDSQLPKDRFSAERLKGVDSTLKIQPAELGDSAVYLCASSLDGHGAITGELFFGEGSRLTVL.

This clone has only one observation. As DNA, the CDR3 is TGTGCCAGCTCACCACTAGAAGGGGGGTATGGCTACACCTTC. It specifies CASSPLEGGYGYTF. This chain links TRBV18 with TRBJ1-2; tentatively, D is TRBD1 (6 bases). Between the trimmed V and J ends, which lost 1 base and 5 bases, there was a span of 11 bases. CDR1 and CDR2 from the germline V gene are KGHSH and LQKENI. The CDR3 length is 14 residues.

The CDR3 loop reads CASSYHSLPEAFF. CDR3 bases: TGTGCCAGCAGTTACCACAGTTTACCTGAAGCTTTCTTT. The chain employs TRBV12-3 or TRBV12-4 and TRBJ1-1; no clear D. V dropped 4 bases and J dropped 6 bases, with 12 bases sitting between them. The CDR3 covers 13 residues.

The chain uses TRBV9 and TRBJ2-7, with 10 bases lining up with TRBD2. From germline, CDR1 is SGDLS and CDR2 YYNGEE. The CDR3 is 14 amino acids. Trimming took 4 bases from V and 5 from J; bases not matched to a gene: 6. For the CDR3, the DNA is TGTGCCAGCAGCATTAGTGGACTAGCGGACGAGCAGTACTTC. Translation gives CASSISGLADEQYF.

This clone has just one count. J is TRBJ1-5 and V is TRBV7-3; 7 bases align to TRBD1. Germline CDR1 and CDR2: SGHTA and FQGTGA. The CDR3 length is 14 residues. With 5 bases clipped from V and 7 bases from J, the junction kept 8 bases outside the gene matches. This CDR3 reads CASSERAGGQPQHF. The CDR3 DNA follows: TGTGCCAGCAGCGAAAGGGCAGGGGGGCAGCCCCAGCATTTT. Together with reference TRBV7-3 and TRBJ1-5, the CDR3 gives the full variable domain: GAGVSQTPSNKVTEKGKYVELRCDPISGHTALYWYRQSLGQGPEFLIYFQGTGAADDSGLPNDRFFAVRPEGSVSTLKIQRTERGDSAVYLCASSERAGGQPQHFGDGTRLSIL.

The chain links TRBV30 to TRBJ2-3; 12 positions match TRBD2. CDR1 is GTSNPN, CDR2 SVGIG, per germline (reference sequence). The CDR3 runs 19 residues. V was clipped by 0 bases and J by 2 bases; unmatched bases: 12. CDR3 residues: CAWSVLGRASGRDTDTQYF. DNA for the CDR3: TGTGCCTGGAGTGTACTTGGCAGGGCTAGCGGGAGGGACACAGATACGCAGTATTTT.

The chain links TRBV19 to TRBJ2-7; TRBD1 aligns across 9 bases. Losses at the gene ends were 3 bases for V and 2 bases for J; bases not matched to a gene: 2. CDR1 and CDR2 (germline): LNHDA, SQIVND (reference sequence). The CDR3 is made up of 14 amino acids. The DNA for the CDR3 is TGTGCCAGTAGTATGGGACAGGGTCCCTACGAGCAGTACTTC. It specifies CASSMGQGPYEQYF.

This rearrangement joins TRBV4-1 to TRBJ1-5, with a possible D match to TRBD1 (5 bases). The CDR3 sequence is 15 residues long. The germline gives CDR1 MGHRA, CDR2 YSYEKL. The germline V and J ends were trimmed by 0 bases and 5 bases, with 11 bases remaining between them. The CDR3, as DNA: TGCGCCAGCAGCCAAGACGGTTCAGGGCATCAGCCCCAGCATTTT. It yields the protein CASSQDGSGHQPQHF.